These T cell receptor beta chains were read from a single sample in a study of T cell responses to AZD1222 COVID-19 vaccine. Assay used: immunoSEQ multiplex PCR; TCRdb lists only in-frame clones, some missing. The sample comprises approximately 160,000 clones, 92% of which are singletons, and around 1% rests with the top ten. Source: peripheral blood, taken 28 days after the second AZD1222 dose. Every receptor here comes from an adult who received the AZD1222 COVID-19 vaccine. Each CDR3 is given with its conserved first and last residue. D genes are given only for firm matches. Some rows have no size entry. The others give once, few or many, or a class for an expanded clone.

D	V	J	size	DNA	CDR3
.	TRBV28	TRBJ1-1	.	TGTGCCATCCAGGGCTTGGACACTGAAGCTTTCTTT	CAIQGLDTEAFF
TRBD2	TRBV15	TRBJ2-7	.	TGTGCCACCCGACTAGCGGGGAGCTACGAGCAGTACTTC	CATRLAGSYEQYF
TRBD1	TRBV19	TRBJ1-2	.	TGTGCCAGTAGCCCGGGGACAGTCTATGGCTACACCTTC	CASSPGTVYGYTF
.	TRBV15	TRBJ1-5	.	TGTGCCACCAGCAGAGAACTATTGGGTCAGCCCCAGCATTTT	CATSRELLGQPQHF
.	TRBV28	TRBJ1-2	.	TGTGCCAGCAGTTTATATGGAGGCTACACCTTC	CASSLYGGYTF
.	TRBV19	TRBJ2-2	.	TGTGCCAGTACGGGACCGATAAACACCGGGGAGCTGTTTTTT	CASTGPINTGELFF
.	TRBV13	TRBJ1-1	.	TGTGCCAGCAGCTTAGAGCGGCGCTCGAGGACTGAAGCTTTCTTT	CASSLERRSRTEAFF
TRBD1	TRBV19	TRBJ1-2	.	TGTGCCAGCCAAAAACGGGACAGGGCTTATGGCTACACCTTC	CASQKRDRAYGYTF
.	TRBV6-2/TRBV6-3	TRBJ1-2	.	TGTGCCAGCAGTACTATTTTAGCGGACAGCCAGAAAAATGGCTACACCTTC	CASSTILADSQKNGYTF
.	TRBV2	TRBJ1-2	.	TGTGCCACATGGGAGGGTTCCTACGGCTACACCTTC	CATWEGSYGYTF
.	TRBV19	TRBJ1-5	.	TGTGCCAGTAGACTTACAGGTTACCTCCCTGAGGATCAGCCCCAGCATTTT	CASRLTGYLPEDQPQHF
.	TRBV19	TRBJ1-6	.	TGTGCCAGTAGTCGAAGGCTCCCAAATTCACCCCTCCACTTT	CASSRRLPNSPLHF
TRBD2	TRBV9	TRBJ2-7	.	TGTGCCAGCAGCGTTAGCGGGGCGGGAACCTACGAGCAGTACTTC	CASSVSGAGTYEQYF
.	TRBV9	TRBJ1-6	.	TGTGCCAGCAGCCTATCACCGGCTGACCGGCTTGAGAATTCACCCCTCCACTTT	CASSLSPADRLENSPLHF
TRBD1	TRBV9	TRBJ1-2	.	TGTGCCAGCAGCACCAGGACAGGGGGCAACTATGGCTACACCTTC	CASSTRTGGNYGYTF
.	TRBV6-6	TRBJ2-3	.	TGTGCCAGCAACGAGGTGGGGGGTAACACAGATACGCAGTATTTT	CASNEVGGNTDTQYF
TRBD2	TRBV5-1	TRBJ2-5	.	TGCGCCAGCAGCATTACTAGCGGGCAAGAGACCCAGTACTTC	CASSITSGQETQYF
.	TRBV15	TRBJ2-4	.	TGTGCCACCAGCAGAGAGGGTTTCGGCAAAAACATTCAGTACTTC	CATSREGFGKNIQYF
TRBD1	TRBV27	TRBJ2-7	.	TGTGCCAGCAGTTACAAGCCAGGACAGGCCTACGAGCAGTACTTC	CASSYKPGQAYEQYF
.	TRBV19	TRBJ1-2	.	TGTGCCAGTAAACCCGTAGGAAATTATGGCTACACCTTC	CASKPVGNYGYTF
TRBD2	TRBV14	TRBJ2-3	.	TGTGCCAGCAGCCAGGGATTACGGGGGGGTACAGATACGCAGTATTTT	CASSQGLRGGTDTQYF
TRBD2	TRBV19	TRBJ2-1	.	TGTGCCAGTAGCGCCCCCTACGCTGGGGAGGGGAGACCCCCCAATGAGCAGTTCTTC	CASSAPYAGEGRPPNEQFF
TRBD2	TRBV27	TRBJ2-5	.	TGTGCCAGCAGTTTAGGACTAGCGGGCGAGACCCAGTACTTC	CASSLGLAGETQYF
TRBD1	TRBV10-1	TRBJ1-5	.	TGCGCCAGCAGTGAACAGGGGATTTATCAGCCCCAGCATTTT	CASSEQGIYQPQHF
.	TRBV12-3/TRBV12-4	TRBJ2-7	.	TGTGCCAGCAGTTTCGGTTACGAGCAGTACTTC	CASSFGYEQYF
.	TRBV18	TRBJ2-7	once	TGTGCCAGCTCACCAGAGATTTTAAGGATGGAGGAGCAGTACTTC	CASSPEILRMEEQYF
.	TRBV5-6	TRBJ1-1	.	TGTGCCAGCAGCCCGGGGTTGGCAACCGCTGAAGCTTTCTTT	CASSPGLATAEAFF
.	TRBV5-1	TRBJ1-1	.	TGCGCCAGCAGCCTCGTTCGGGGGGAGGCTTTCTTT	CASSLVRGEAFF
TRBD1	TRBV6-5	TRBJ1-5	.	TGTGCCAGCAGTCGACAGGGGGAGAGAAATCAGCCCCAGCATTTT	CASSRQGERNQPQHF
.	TRBV18	TRBJ2-2	.	TGTGCCAGCTCACCATTTAGGGAGGGACACATCACCGGGGAGCTGTTTTTT	CASSPFREGHITGELFF
TRBD1	TRBV6-6	TRBJ1-1	.	TGTGCCAGCAGTTCAACAGGGGGGTCGACTGAAGCTTTCTTT	CASSSTGGSTEAFF
.	TRBV11-3	TRBJ2-1	.	TGTGCCAGCAGCCCCGCGGGACTCAATGAGCAGTTCTTC	CASSPAGLNEQFF
TRBD1	TRBV5-1	TRBJ1-1	.	TGCGCCAGCAGCTTGATAGGGGGCGTCAAGGACACTGAAGCTTTCTTT	CASSLIGGVKDTEAFF
TRBD2	TRBV11-2	TRBJ2-2	.	TGTGCCAGCAGCCAAACTAGCGGGGGGGCTAACGGGGAGCTGTTTTTT	CASSQTSGGANGELFF
.	TRBV7-9	TRBJ1-5	.	TGTGCCAGCAGCTTAGGTTCTTCCCCCAATCAGCCCCAGCATTTT	CASSLGSSPNQPQHF
TRBD1	TRBV3-1/TRBV3-2	TRBJ2-2	once	TGTGCCAGCAGCCAAGAATTCAGGGGGCGCCCCACCGGGGAGCTGTTTTTT	CASSQEFRGRPTGELFF